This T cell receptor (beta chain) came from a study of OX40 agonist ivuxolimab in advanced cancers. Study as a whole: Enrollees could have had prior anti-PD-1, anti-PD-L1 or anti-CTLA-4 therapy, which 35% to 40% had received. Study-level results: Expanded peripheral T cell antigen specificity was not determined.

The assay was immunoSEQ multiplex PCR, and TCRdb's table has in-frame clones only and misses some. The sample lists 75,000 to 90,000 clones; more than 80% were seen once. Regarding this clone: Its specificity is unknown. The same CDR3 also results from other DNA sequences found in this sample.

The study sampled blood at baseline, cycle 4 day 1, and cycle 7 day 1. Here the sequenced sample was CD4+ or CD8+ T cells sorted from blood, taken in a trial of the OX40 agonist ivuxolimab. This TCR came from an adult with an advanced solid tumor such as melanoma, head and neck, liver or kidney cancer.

The chain's CDR3 is CASSVGGSSGNTIYF. In nucleotides, the CDR3 is TGTGCCAGCAGCGTAGGAGGGAGCTCTGGAAACACCATATATTTT. The chain joins TRBV9 to TRBJ1-3; unclear D gene. The CDR3 totals 15 residues. Germline V gene lookup returns CDR1 SGDLS and CDR2 YYNGEE. Trimming pared 0 bases from V and 0 bases from J, leaving 7 bases between.